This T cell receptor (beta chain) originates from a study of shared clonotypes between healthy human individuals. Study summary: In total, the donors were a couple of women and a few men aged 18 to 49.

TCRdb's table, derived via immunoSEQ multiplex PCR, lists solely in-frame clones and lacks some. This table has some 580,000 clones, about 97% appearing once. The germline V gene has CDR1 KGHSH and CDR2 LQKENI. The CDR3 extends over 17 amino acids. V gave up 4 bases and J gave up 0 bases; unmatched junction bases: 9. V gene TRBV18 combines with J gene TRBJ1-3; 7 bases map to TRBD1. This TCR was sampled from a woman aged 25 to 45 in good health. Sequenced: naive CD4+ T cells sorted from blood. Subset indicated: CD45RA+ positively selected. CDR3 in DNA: TGTGCCAGCTCACTCGCGGGACAGTCAAACTCTGGAAACACCATATATTTT. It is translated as CASSLAGQSNSGNTIYF.